This T cell receptor beta chain was profiled in a study of post-analysis software for immune sequencing data. Study background: Multiple sclerosis in the patients followed relapsing-remitting, secondary progressive and progressive-relapsing courses.

TCR beta libraries were prepared from cDNA with unique molecular identifiers. TCRdb re-derived calls from the PCR reads in MiXCR, one entry per CDR3 protein. The sample contains approximately 690,000 distinct CDR3 sequences, approximately 60% of which appear only once. On this clonotype itself: Its target is not known. Germline and junction disagree at one end, which may indicate a read error.

The CDR3 is 13 amino acids. In germline, CDR1 is SEHNR, CDR2 FQNEAQ (reference sequence). General observations from the study: Among roughly 5 TRBV segments more frequent in patients than controls were TRBV5-6, TRBV5-1 and TRBV20-1.

The chain has TRBV7-9 and TRBJ2-7; a weak D match, TRBD1 (5 bases). The sample comprised blood. The receptor was derived from a girl aged 2 to 9 with multiple sclerosis. CDR3 in DNA: TGTGCCAGCAACTTAGACAGCTCCTACGAGCAGTACTTC. This sequence encodes CASNLDSSYEQYF.